This T cell receptor (beta chain) was profiled in a study of T cells after yellow fever vaccination. Study context: The fractions with low cell numbers were processed using SMART-Seq v4 Ultra Low Input. Findings of the study overall: Abundant clonotypes from the bulk population could have been carried over as contaminants into FACS-sorted repertoires. Clonotypes found in both CD4 and CD8 compartments made up a small share.

TCRdb processed the 5' RACE reads anew with MiXCR; each CDR3 protein has one entry. The sample records over 120,000 distinct CDR3 sequences, 5% to 7.5% being singletons. As to this clonotype: What it recognizes is unknown.

The germline V gene has CDR1 SGHRS and CDR2 YFSETQ. The ends were cut back, 4 bases at V and 6 bases at J, with 19 bases in the middle. The CDR3 contains 16 residues. The sequencing used CD4+ T cells sorted from PBMCs, collected 10 days after the yellow fever booster vaccination. V and J are TRBV5-1 and TRBJ1-4; D is uncertain. This sequence originates from a man under 40 who received the YFV17D yellow fever vaccine. The CDR3 here is CASSINGPKGDEKLFF. Written as DNA, the CDR3 is TGCGCCAGCAGCATAAACGGTCCTAAAGGCGATGAAAAACTGTTTTTT.